The rows below give T cell receptor beta chains drawn from one sample of a study of neoadjuvant anti-PD-1 for oral cavity cancer. Some clones are missing from TCRdb's copy, which holds only in-frame ones; the method was immunoSEQ multiplex PCR. The sample yields around 11,000 clones, around 52% seen once. This specimen was tumor tissue, taken before nivolumab (anti-PD-1) treatment. The receptors derive from a person between 40 and 79 years old with oral cavity squamous cell carcinoma. CDR3s leave out the opening cysteine and the closing phenylalanine or tryptophan. The D gene is left open where the match is weak.

d_gene | j_gene | v_gene | CDR3aa
TRBD2 | TRBJ2-5 | TRBV6-5 | ASSYWLAGGRGTQY
TRBD2 | TRBJ2-5 | TRBV7-2 | ASSRRASGGKETQY
. | TRBJ1-2 | TRBV6-5 | ASSYGRGFSYGYT
TRBD2 | TRBJ2-3 | TRBV29-1 | SVFGLAGGVGTDTQY
. | TRBJ2-7 | TRBV6-1 | ASSIGTTGSYEQY
. | TRBJ2-3 | TRBV18 | ASSPVAGSLRNTQY
. | TRBJ1-6 | TRBV4-3 | ASSQEITTDSPLH
. | TRBJ1-2 | TRBV30 | AWTLSRTANYGYT
. | TRBJ1-6 | TRBV7-2 | ASSLDGYNSPLH
. | TRBJ1-2 | TRBV27 | ASATGLQAGYT
TRBD1 | TRBJ2-2 | TRBV5-8 | ASRTGQGGWTGELF
. | TRBJ2-3 | TRBV11-2 | ASSLDMGDTQY
TRBD2 | TRBJ2-1 | TRBV28 | ASSLEASGGAGEQF
TRBD2 | TRBJ2-1 | TRBV4-1 | ASSQGTSGYNEQF
. | TRBJ1-2 | TRBV9 | ASSVGGASGYGYT
TRBD2 | TRBJ2-3 | TRBV9 | ASSVTSGAPQY